Presented here are 18 T cell receptor beta chains from one specimen sequenced in a study of shared clonotypes between healthy human individuals. Here immunoSEQ multiplex PCR was the method, and the copy in TCRdb shows in-frame clones only, minus some. The table has around 620,000 clones, 85% to 95% seen once. Selected positively for CCR7 and CD45RO-negative, naive CD8 cells excluded terminally differentiated effector memory CD45RA+ cells. Sequencing was done on a sample of naive CD8+ T cells sorted from blood. Receptors were obtained from a woman aged 25 to 39 in good health.

As regards this clone: Within the sample, other DNA sequences also encode this same CDR3. This sequence joins TRBV9 and TRBJ2-2; D is undetermined. This CDR3 spans 12 amino acids. V was clipped by 4 bases and J by 2 bases, with 3 bases between them. The germline V gene encodes CDR1 SGDLS and CDR2 YYNGEE. In DNA form, the CDR3 reads TGTGCCAGCAGCCCTAACACCGGGGAGCTGTTTTTT. Residues: CASSPNTGELFF.

J is TRBJ1-3 and V is TRBV9, with 8 bases matching TRBD1. Germline CDR1 SGDLS, CDR2 YYNGEE. The CDR3 runs 17 residues. Losses at the gene ends were 3 bases for V and 0 bases for J; bases not matched to a gene: 8. CDR3 nucleotides: TGTGCCAGCAGCGACCCCCGGACAGGGCTCTCTGGAAACACCATATATTTT. It codes for CASSDPRTGLSGNTIYF.

The table lists this clone with a count of one. Written as DNA, the CDR3 is TGTGCCAGCTCACCACACACCTACGAGCAGTACTTC. Amino acids: CASSPHTYEQYF. The chain couples TRBV18 to TRBJ2-5, with D unresolved. The DNA end is more similar to TRBJ2-7, so the J call may be wrong. The CDR3 loop spans 12 amino acids. Germline CDR1 KGHSH, CDR2 LQKENI.

The chain uses TRBV7-7 and TRBJ2-1, with D possibly being TRBD2 (6 bases). Trimming removed 1 base at V and 3 bases at J, with 10 bases between. This CDR3 is 15 amino acids long. CDR1 and CDR2 (germline): SSHAT, FNYEAQ (reference sequence). In DNA, the CDR3 is TGTGCCAGCAGCTTAGTTGCGGGAAGCTACAATGAGCAGTTCTTC. This encodes CASSLVAGSYNEQFF. Filled out from reference TRBV7-7 and TRBJ2-1, the complete variable domain reads GAGVSQSPRYKVTKRGQDVTLRCDPISSHATLYWYQQALGQGPEFLTYFNYEAQPDKSGLPSDRFSAERPEGSISTLTIQRTEQRDSAMYRCASSLVAGSYNEQFFGPGTRLTVL.

This sequence joins TRBV30 and TRBJ1-4; TRBD1 matches at 8 bases. Per germline, CDR1 GTSNPN and CDR2 SVGIG (reference sequence). The J segment lost 7 bases and the V segment lost 4 bases, leaving 8 bases of the junction unmatched. This CDR3 is built from 14 residues. The DNA for the CDR3 is TGTGCCTGGATGCCCGGACAGGGTAGTGAAAAACTGTTTTTT. The encoded protein is CAWMPGQGSEKLFF.

The chain uses TRBV6-5 and TRBJ1-1, with 7 bases fitting TRBD1. This CDR3 is 14 amino acids long. V shed 6 bases and J 7 bases; nucleotides not matched to a gene: 11. Germline V gene data show CDR1 as MNHEY and CDR2 as SVGAGI. This CDR3 is CASSKTTGRDEAFF. The CDR3, as DNA: TGTGCCAGCAGCAAAACGACAGGGCGGGATGAAGCTTTCTTT.

V usage is TRBV7-2 and J usage is TRBJ2-5; D is unresolved. The J call is doubtful: the DNA matches TRBJ2-7 better. CDR3 length: 14 residues. Germline lookup yields CDR1 SGHTA and CDR2 FQGNSA. The CDR3 nucleotides read TGTGCCAGCAGCTTAGCCGAGCGCACCTACGAGCAGTACTTC. This translates into CASSLAERTYEQYF.

This chain links TRBV29-1 with TRBJ2-1, with 7 bases lining up with TRBD1. Trimming cost V 1 base and J 0 bases; bases outside gene matches: 9. Germline loops: CDR1 SQVTM, CDR2 ANQGSEA. CDR3 length: 17 amino acids. CDR3 bases: TGCAGCGTTGAAGGGGGCCCCGGACAGGTCTCCTACAATGAGCAGTTCTTC. It encodes CSVEGGPGQVSYNEQFF.

This rearrangement joins TRBV11-2 to TRBJ1-3; D not certain. Germline V gene data show CDR1 as SGHAT and CDR2 as FQNNGV. Trimming removed 4 bases at V and 0 bases at J, with 16 bases between. The CDR3 loop spans 17 amino acids. The CDR3 DNA reads as TGTGCCAGCAGCTCCCGAGGCGGGCCCCCCTCTGGAAACACCATATATTTT. This codes for CASSSRGGPPSGNTIYF.

The V and J genes are TRBV4-1 and TRBJ1-5; TRBD1 matches at 8 bases. Germline V gene data show CDR1 as MGHRA and CDR2 as YSYEKL. J gave up 6 bases and V 3 bases, and 7 bases lay outside the gene matches. The CDR3 length is 15 residues. The CDR3 sequence is CASSQEGQGAQPQHF. CDR3 DNA sequence: TGCGCCAGCAGCCAGGAGGGGCAGGGGGCTCAGCCCCAGCATTTT.

The rearrangement joins TRBV10-3 to TRBJ2-5, with 11 bases matching TRBD2. The J call is uncertain, as TRBJ2-7 better fits the DNA end. The CDR3 contains 16 residues. Germline values: CDR1 ENHRY, CDR2 SYGVKD. CDR3 in DNA: TGTGCCATCAGTGAGTTCTCCGGGACTAGCGGATACGAGCAGTACTTC. Encoded protein: CAISEFSGTSGYEQYF.

J is TRBJ2-1 and V is TRBV28; D not certain. The V end was cut by 4 bases, the J end by 6 bases, with 16 bases between. CDR3 length equals 15 residues. Germline assignment: CDR1 MDHEN and CDR2 SYDVKM. CDR3 in amino acids: CASSSRSEYGNEQFF. CDR3 coding DNA: TGTGCCAGCAGTTCGAGATCGGAGTATGGCAATGAGCAGTTCTTC.

This chain connects TRBV13 to TRBJ2-3; TRBD2 agrees at 8 bases. The CDR3 runs to 16 residues. Germline loops: CDR1 PRHDT, CDR2 FYEKMQ (reference sequence). V lost 2 bases to trimming and J lost 1 base; unmatched junction nucleotides: 5. CDR3 nucleotide sequence: TGTGCCAGCAGCTTAAACGTGCGGGAGGGCACAGATACGCAGTATTTT. Translation: CASSLNVREGTDTQYF.

The chain couples TRBV5-1 to TRBJ1-1; D gene unclear. Germline V CDR1 and CDR2: SGHRS, YFSETQ. This CDR3 is 14 amino acids long. With 0 bases removed from V and 0 bases from J, the gap between germline ends came to 6 bases. The CDR3 loop is CASSLVQLNTEAFF. DNA for the CDR3: TGCGCCAGCAGCTTGGTTCAGTTGAACACTGAAGCTTTCTTT.

This chain joins TRBV27 and TRBJ1-6, with D unclear. Germline values: CDR1 MNHEY, CDR2 SMNVEV (reference sequence). The CDR3 loop spans 12 amino acids. V dropped 2 bases and J dropped 10 bases, with 6 bases sitting between them. Here the CDR3 DNA reads TGTGCCAGCAGTTTAGCCTTCTCACCCCTCCACTTT. Protein product: CASSLAFSPLHF.

The chain has TRBV5-5 and TRBJ1-5; a possible D gene is TRBD1 (5 bases). Germline assignment: CDR1 SGHKS and CDR2 YYEKEE (reference sequence). V was clipped by 0 bases and J by 6 bases, with 10 bases between them. The CDR3 runs 14 residues. DNA for the CDR3: TGTGCCAGCAGCTTGGGAGGGGACCGTCAGCCCCAGCATTTT. The encoded protein is CASSLGGDRQPQHF.

The chain links TRBV7-9 to TRBJ2-5; D might be TRBD1 (5 bases). CDR1 is SEHNR, CDR2 FQNEAQ, per germline (reference sequence). V dropped 6 bases and J dropped 4 bases, with 21 bases sitting between them. The CDR3 has 16 amino acids. CDR3 coding DNA: TGTGCCAGCAGTCTCGGACATTGGGCGAAAGGAGAGACCCAGTACTTC. This gives the protein CASSLGHWAKGETQYF.

The J gene is TRBJ2-7, the V gene TRBV4-2; TRBD1 aligns across 9 bases. Germline CDR1 and CDR2: LGHNA and YNFKEQ. The CDR3 is made up of 20 amino acids. The V gene end was trimmed by 1 base and the J gene end by 2 bases; junction bases not matched to a gene: 18. Here the CDR3 reads CASSQGTWTGAKHRTYEQYF. The CDR3 region has the DNA TGTGCCAGCAGCCAAGGGACCTGGACAGGGGCCAAGCATAGGACCTACGAGCAGTACTTC.